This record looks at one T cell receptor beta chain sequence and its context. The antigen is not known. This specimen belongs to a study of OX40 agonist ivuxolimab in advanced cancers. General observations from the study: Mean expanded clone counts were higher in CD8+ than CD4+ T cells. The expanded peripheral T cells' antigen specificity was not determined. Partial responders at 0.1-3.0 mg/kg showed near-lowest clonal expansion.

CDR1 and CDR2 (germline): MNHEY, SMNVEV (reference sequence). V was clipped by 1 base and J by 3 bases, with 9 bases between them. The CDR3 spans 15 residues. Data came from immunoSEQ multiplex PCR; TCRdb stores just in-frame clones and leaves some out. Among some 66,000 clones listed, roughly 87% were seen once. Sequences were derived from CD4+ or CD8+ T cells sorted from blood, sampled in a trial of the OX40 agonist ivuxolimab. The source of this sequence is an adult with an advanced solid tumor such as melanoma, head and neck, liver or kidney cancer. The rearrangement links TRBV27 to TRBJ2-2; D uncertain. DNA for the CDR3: TGTGCCAGCAGTTTATACACCCTTCACACCGGGGAGCTGTTTTTT. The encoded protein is CASSLYTLHTGELFF.